Following are 8 T cell receptor beta chains from one sample sequenced in a study of Ad26.COV2.S vaccination and SARS-CoV-2 variants. The protocol was immunoSEQ multiplex PCR, while the TCRdb copy is restricted to in-frame clones and leaves out a portion. The sample holds a few hundred thousand clones, approximately 88% seen once. As to treatment: some 20 received Ad26.COV2.S at low or high dose, single or two shots; 5 received placebo; per-sample allocation not given. All samples were drawn on day 63, counting from the first vaccine or placebo injection. The sequencing used peripheral blood, collected in a trial of Ad26.COV2.S vaccine versus placebo. The receptor source for this set is a person aged 18-65 years who received the Ad26.COV2.S COVID-19 vaccine or a placebo.

The chain has TRBV5-4 and TRBJ2-3; TRBD2 might be the D (6 bases). The CDR3 extends over 14 amino acids. Germline V gene sequence: CDR1 SGHNT, CDR2 YYREEE (reference sequence). V was pared by 3 bases and J by 6 bases, with 14 bases between. The chain's CDR3 is CASSSRLVDDTQYF. The CDR3 DNA reads TGTGCCAGCAGCTCACGACTAGTCGACGATACGCAGTATTTT.

This chain uses TRBV6-2 or TRBV6-3 with TRBJ1-1; no clear D gene. This CDR3 contains 11 residues. V lost 6 bases and J lost 7, with 9 bases in between. Germline V CDR1 and CDR2: MNHEY, SVGEGT. CDR3 nucleotides: TGTGCCAGCAGCTCCGACCGTGAAGCTTTCTTT. It yields the protein CASSSDREAFF.

The rearrangement uses TRBV7-2 and TRBJ1-1, with D uncertain. The CDR3 length is 13 residues. Trimming removed 1 base from V and 9 bases from J, with 12 bases in between. Germline V lookup: CDR1 SGHTA, CDR2 FQGNSA. The CDR3 sequence: CASSLVGGPKAFF. The CDR3 bases are TGTGCCAGCAGCTTAGTGGGAGGGCCTAAAGCTTTCTTT. The full variable domain, its missing parts supplied by reference TRBV7-2 and TRBJ1-1, is GAGVSQSPSNKVTEKGKDVELRCDPISGHTALYWYRQSLGQGLEFLIYFQGNSAPDKSGLPSDRFSAERTGGSVSTLTIQRTQQEDSAVYLCASSLVGGPKAFFGQGTRLTVV.

The chain joins TRBV27 to TRBJ2-3, with 8 bases aligning to TRBD2. The CDR3 runs to 16 residues. Germline V lookup: CDR1 MNHEY, CDR2 SMNVEV (reference sequence). The V and J ends lost 7 bases and 1 base, in that order; junction bases with no gene match: 10. The CDR3 here is CASTFVARGGTDTQYF. The CDR3 DNA follows: TGTGCCAGCACCTTCGTTGCGCGGGGGGGCACAGATACGCAGTATTTT.

The sample holds many counts of this clone. Other DNA sequences in this sample translate to the same CDR3. The rearrangement uses TRBV2 and TRBJ1-2, with 9 bases identical to TRBD1. Per the germline V gene, CDR1 is SNHLY and CDR2 is FYNNEI. The CDR3 has 13 amino acids. J lost 3 bases, V lost 6 bases, and 2 bases had no gene match. CDR3 nucleotides: TGTGCCAGCAGGGGACAGGGAGACTATGGCTACACCTTC. Its protein product is CASRGQGDYGYTF.

The gene calls are TRBV5-1 and TRBJ1-6; TRBD1 matches 9 bases. CDR1 is SGHRS, CDR2 YFSETQ, per germline. The CDR3 runs 15 residues. V trimming: 0 bases; J trimming: 10 bases; junction bases outside the gene matches: 5. Here the CDR3 reads CASSLAGTGRSPLHF. The CDR3 coding sequence is TGCGCCAGCAGCTTGGCCGGGACAGGGAGATCACCCCTCCACTTT. Variable domain in full (rest from reference TRBV5-1 and TRBJ1-6): KAGVTQTPRYLIKTRGQQVTLSCSPISGHRSVSWYQQTPGQGLQFLFEYFSETQRNKGNFPGRFSGRQFSNSRSEMNVSTLELGDSALYLCASSLAGTGRSPLHFGNGTRLTVT.

In this sample, this clone turned up once. J is TRBJ2-4 and V is TRBV7-8; either TRBD1 or TRBD2 may supply D (5 bases each). Germline V lookup: CDR1 SGHVS, CDR2 FQNEAQ. The CDR3 contains 15 residues. V was cut by 5 bases and J by 4 bases, with 15 bases left in between. CDR3 bases: TGTGCCAGCAGCGCCTCGGGGCAGAAAAAAAACATTCAGTACTTC. Protein: CASSASGQKKNIQYF.

The genes are TRBV5-1 and TRBJ2-3; TRBD2 aligns across 12 bases. The length of the CDR3 is 17 residues. In germline, CDR1 is SGHRS, CDR2 YFSETQ. Unmatched junction bases numbered 6, after V lost 0 bases and J lost 4 bases. The CDR3 sequence is CASSLAKTSGGADTQYF. DNA of the CDR3: TGCGCCAGCAGCTTGGCCAAGACTAGCGGGGGTGCAGATACGCAGTATTTT.